A single sample is the source of the 28 T cell receptor beta chains below, sequenced in a study of shared clonotypes between healthy human individuals. The method was immunoSEQ multiplex PCR; TCRdb's version includes in-frame clones alone and lacks a portion of them. The sample has 2 million to 2.5 million clones, less than 95% seen once. Sequencing was carried out using naive CD4+ T cells from PBMCs. This sample's subset: CD45RA+ positively selected. The source of these receptors is a man aged 18 to 30 in good health. Some clones in this sample may be carry-over from other donors' samples.

CDR3 coding DNA: TGTGCCAGCAGTTCTAGCGGGAGGTCGTACGAGCAGTACTTC. Its translation is CASSSSGRSYEQYF. The V call is TRBV6-6, the J call TRBJ2-7, with 11 bases lining up with TRBD2. From germline, CDR1 is MNHNY and CDR2 SVGAGI (reference sequence). Losses at the gene ends were 4 bases for V and 4 bases for J; bases not matched to a gene: 3. CDR3 size: 14 residues.

The rearrangement joins TRBV7-9 to TRBJ2-5; D gene uncertain. Trimming shortened V by 5 bases and J by 3 bases, and 7 bases separated the two germline ends. The germline gives CDR1 SEHNR, CDR2 FQNEAQ (reference sequence). The CDR3 has 12 residues. This chain's CDR3 is CASSHREETQYF. The CDR3 DNA sequence: TGTGCCAGCAGCCACAGAGAAGAGACCCAGTACTTC.

The chain uses TRBV29-1 and TRBJ2-5; no reliable D call. The closer fit of TRBJ2-7 to the DNA end suggests the J call may be wrong. The CDR3 extends over 13 amino acids. Germline lookup yields CDR1 SQVTM and CDR2 ANQGSEA. The CDR3 nucleotides are TGCAGCGTCCGGAAGCCATTCACCCTCGAGCAGTACTTC. Translated, it gives CSVRKPFTLEQYF.

This clone was detected once. The chain couples TRBV25-1 to TRBJ1-1; TRBD1 matches 10 bases. The CDR3 is made up of 15 amino acids. Unmatched junction bases numbered 8, after V lost 7 bases and J lost 3 bases. CDR1 is MGHDK and CDR2 is SYGVNS in the germline V gene. This CDR3 reads CASTGGQGKDTEAFF. The CDR3 nucleotides are TGTGCCAGCACCGGGGGACAGGGGAAAGACACTGAAGCTTTCTTT. The variable domain in full, completed from reference TRBV25-1 and TRBJ1-1, reads EADIYQTPRYLVIGTGKKITLECSQTMGHDKMYWYQQDPGMELHLIHYSYGVNSTEKGDLSSESTVSRIRTEHFPLTLESARPSHTSQYLCASTGGQGKDTEAFFGQGTRLTVV.

This chain connects TRBV11-2 to TRBJ2-5, with D perhaps given as TRBD1 or TRBD2 (6 bases each). V was shortened by 4 bases and J by 9 bases, with 18 bases between the two germline ends. The CDR3 runs 14 residues. The germline gives CDR1 SGHAT, CDR2 FQNNGV. CDR3 sequence reads: CASSYLQGPGAQYF. CDR3 in DNA: TGTGCCAGCAGCTACTTACAGGGTCCGGGGGCCCAGTACTTC. Supplemented by reference TRBV11-2 and TRBJ2-5, the full variable domain reads EAGVAQSPRYKIIEKRQSVAFWCNPISGHATLYWYQQILGQGPKLLIQFQNNGVVDDSQLPKDRFSAERLKGVDSTLKIQPAKLEDSAVYLCASSYLQGPGAQYFGPGTRLLVL.

This clone was seen only once. At the DNA level, this CDR3 is encoded by other sequences in the same sample as well. This chain links TRBV5-1 with TRBJ2-1; no clear D gene. The CDR3 length is 13 residues. V was shortened by 0 bases and J by 3 bases, with 4 bases between the two germline ends. Germline V gene lookup returns CDR1 SGHRS and CDR2 YFSETQ. CDR3 loop: CASSLDLYNEQFF. CDR3 nucleotides: TGCGCCAGCAGCTTGGATCTCTACAATGAGCAGTTCTTC.

The chain joins TRBV28 to TRBJ1-1, with a tentative D call TRBD1 (5 bases). Looked up from germline, CDR1 is MDHEN and CDR2 is SYDVKM. The CDR3 has 14 residues. V lost 7 bases and J lost 1, with 13 bases in between. For the CDR3, the DNA is TGTGCCAGCATCACCCCTGGGGGGAACACTGAAGCTTTCTTT. As protein: CASITPGGNTEAFF.

The V call is TRBV4-3, the J call TRBJ2-7; perhaps TRBD1 as D (6 bases). The CDR3 spans 16 residues. V shed 1 base and J shed 0 bases, with 13 bases lying between them. Germline V gene data show CDR1 as LGHNA and CDR2 as YSLEER. CDR3 loop: CASSQGASDSSYEQYF. CDR3 in DNA: TGCGCCAGCAGCCAAGGCGCCTCGGACAGCTCCTACGAGCAGTACTTC.

V is TRBV28 and J is TRBJ1-2; TRBD1 matches at 8 bases. Germline V gene data show CDR1 as MDHEN and CDR2 as SYDVKM. The CDR3 extends over 13 amino acids. The V segment lost 8 bases and the J segment 8 bases; nucleotides outside the gene matches: 10. CDR3 DNA: TGTGCCAGCCGAACCCCAGGGGGCCCAGGCTACACCTTC. Its protein product is CASRTPGGPGYTF.

V gene TRBV23-1 combines with J gene TRBJ1-2; D gene ambiguous. TRBV23-1 is filed as an ORF, its function uncertain. The CDR3 spans 14 residues. The ends were cut back, 5 bases at V and 3 bases at J, with 13 bases in the middle. CDR3 DNA: TGCGCCAGCAGTGAAAAGGGAGCGCACTATGGCTACACCTTC. The encoded protein is CASSEKGAHYGYTF.

This sequence joins TRBV2 and TRBJ1-1, with a possible D match to TRBD1 (5 bases). V was shortened by 10 bases and J by 4 bases, with 25 bases between the two germline ends. Germline loops: CDR1 SNHLY, CDR2 FYNNEI. CDR3 length: 16 amino acids. CDR3 DNA: TGTGCCACCCGAAGAGCCCTACTACAAGGGGTCACTGAAGCTTTCTTT. Amino acids: CATRRALLQGVTEAFF.

V usage is TRBV27 and J usage is TRBJ2-3; D possibly corresponds to TRBD2 (6 bases). With 3 bases removed from V and 3 bases from J, the gap between germline ends came to 13 bases. Per germline, CDR1 MNHEY and CDR2 SMNVEV (reference sequence). CDR3 length: 15 amino acids. This CDR3 is CASSFRRDSTDTQYF. The CDR3 nucleotides read TGTGCCAGCAGTTTCCGGCGGGATTCAACAGATACGCAGTATTTT.

There are a few counts of this clone. The same CDR3 is also encoded by other DNA sequences in this sample. The chain links TRBV5-1 to TRBJ1-4, with D possibly TRBD1 on 6 matching bases. Germline V gives CDR1 SGHRS, CDR2 YFSETQ. Trimming took off 0 bases at V and 4 bases at J, with 7 bases between the two ends. The length of the CDR3 is 14 residues. CDR3 sequence reads: CASSLGGGNEKLFF. CDR3 sequence (DNA): TGCGCCAGCAGCTTGGGAGGGGGTAATGAAAAACTGTTTTTT.

This clone appeared once. CDR3 coding DNA: TGTGCCAGCAGCTTGGAGGGTTTGGGAGGTCAGCCCCAGCATTTT. It encodes CASSLEGLGGQPQHF. The chain couples TRBV5-8 to TRBJ1-5; no firm D call. Trimming took 0 bases from V and 6 from J, leaving 13 bases between them. The CDR3 extends over 15 amino acids. CDR1 SGHTS and CDR2 YDEGEE come from the germline V gene.

The CDR3 here is CASSPSGRSYNEQFF. CDR3 coding DNA: TGTGCCAGCAGCCCAAGCGGGAGGTCGTACAATGAGCAGTTCTTC. The genes are TRBV9 and TRBJ2-1; 9 nucleotides agree with TRBD2. The V and J ends lost 4 bases and 4 bases, in that order; junction bases with no gene match: 6. CDR3 length: 15 amino acids. The V gene's germline CDR1 is SGDLS and CDR2 YYNGEE.

The chain uses TRBV28 and TRBJ1-5; D uncertain. V lost 7 bases, J lost 3 bases, and 19 bases lay in between. The germline V gene encodes CDR1 MDHEN and CDR2 SYDVKM. CDR3 length: 16 amino acids. CDR3 in DNA: TGTGCCAGCAAACCGACCGGTACATTTTCCAATCAGCCCCAGCATTTT. This sequence encodes CASKPTGTFSNQPQHF.

The chain employs TRBV7-8 and TRBJ2-5; TRBD2 agrees at 8 bases. This CDR3 contains 17 residues. Germline V gene data show CDR1 as SGHVS and CDR2 as FQNEAQ. Losses at the gene ends were 2 bases for V and 4 bases for J; bases not matched to a gene: 12. The CDR3 DNA reads TGTGCCAGCAGCTTACCAGGGCGGCAGCGGGAGATAGAGACCCAGTACTTC. Residues: CASSLPGRQREIETQYF.

The chain is built from TRBV27 and TRBJ2-1; 8 nucleotides line up with TRBD1. Per the germline V gene, CDR1 is MNHEY and CDR2 is SMNVEV (reference sequence). Germline trimming cut 3 bases from V and 7 bases from J; bases unmatched to any gene: 14. The CDR3 runs 17 residues. The CDR3 nucleotides read TGTGCCAGCAGTTTGACATTCGGACAGGGTCTGACTAATGAGCAGTTCTTC. Protein: CASSLTFGQGLTNEQFF.

This chain uses TRBV7-9 with TRBJ2-7; 12 bases are a match to TRBD2. Germline assignment: CDR1 SEHNR and CDR2 FQNEAQ (reference sequence). Germline trimming cut 3 bases from V and 9 bases from J; bases unmatched to any gene: 15. The CDR3 spans 17 residues. CDR3 sequence: CASSFALAGGPGRGQYF. The CDR3 region has the DNA TGTGCCAGCAGCTTTGCGCTAGCGGGAGGGCCCGGCCGGGGGCAGTACTTC.

This clone appeared once. The CDR3 nucleotides read TGTGCCAGCAGCGAGACACGTGCCTATGGCTACACCTTC. Protein: CASSETRAYGYTF. The chain combines TRBV7-2 with TRBJ1-2; no definite D call. Germline CDR1 SGHTA, CDR2 FQGNSA. The CDR3 runs to 13 residues. Trimming removed 5 bases from V and 4 bases from J, with 11 bases in between.

This clone was seen once. Here the CDR3 DNA reads TGTGCCAGCAGTTTATCGCGCCCACTTGGACGGCAACTAACTGAAAAACTGTTTTTT. Translating it yields CASSLSRPLGRQLTEKLFF. The chain couples TRBV28 to TRBJ1-4; D unresolved. Germline assignment: CDR1 MDHEN and CDR2 SYDVKM. V lost 1 base and J 7 bases, leaving 25 bases between the germline ends. The CDR3 covers 19 residues.

This chain uses TRBV7-3 with TRBJ1-1; no clear D. Per the germline V gene, CDR1 is SGHTA and CDR2 is FQGTGA. Trimming took off 2 bases at V and 1 base at J, with 8 bases between the two ends. The CDR3 contains 14 residues. The CDR3: CASSLLGPNTEAFF. CDR3 DNA: TGTGCCAGCAGCTTATTGGGCCCGAACACTGAAGCTTTCTTT.

V gene TRBV5-1 combines with J gene TRBJ1-4; 10 bases agree with TRBD1. The ends lost 4 bases at V and 2 bases at J; junction bases unmatched: 20. The CDR3 spans 21 residues. Germline CDR1 SGHRS, CDR2 YFSETQ. The CDR3 sequence: CASSPDRGQGWRISTNEKLFF. For the CDR3, the DNA is TGCGCCAGCAGCCCTGACAGGGGGCAGGGGTGGAGGATTAGCACTAATGAAAAACTGTTTTTT.

The V gene is TRBV4-3, the J gene TRBJ1-3, with a possible D match to TRBD1 (5 bases). V lost 0 bases and J lost 4, with 13 bases in between. This CDR3 spans 16 amino acids. CDR1 and CDR2 (germline): LGHNA, YSLEER. CDR3 sequence reads: CASSQDRGLIGNTIYF. As DNA, the CDR3 is TGCGCCAGCAGCCAAGATCGGGGGTTGATAGGAAACACCATATATTTT.

The chain combines TRBV5-1 with TRBJ1-5; D unresolved. This CDR3 has 15 amino acids. The germline V and J ends were trimmed by 0 bases and 3 bases, with 10 bases remaining between them. Germline V gives CDR1 SGHRS, CDR2 YFSETQ. CDR3 sequence reads: CASSLDGAPNQPQHF. Written as DNA, the CDR3 is TGCGCCAGCAGCTTGGACGGAGCCCCCAATCAGCCCCAGCATTTT. Together with reference TRBV5-1 and TRBJ1-5, the CDR3 gives the full variable domain: KAGVTQTPRYLIKTRGQQVTLSCSPISGHRSVSWYQQTPGQGLQFLFEYFSETQRNKGNFPGRFSGRQFSNSRSEMNVSTLELGDSALYLCASSLDGAPNQPQHFGDGTRLSIL.

This clone has a single count. V is TRBV27 and J is TRBJ2-4; 8 bases map to TRBD2. From germline, CDR1 is MNHEY and CDR2 SMNVEV (reference sequence). This CDR3 has 11 amino acids. Trimming cost V 8 bases and J 12 bases; bases outside gene matches: 6. Here the CDR3 DNA reads TGTGCCAGCCCACCCGGGGGGGATCAGTACTTC. Its protein product is CASPPGGDQYF.

V usage is TRBV29-1 and J usage is TRBJ2-6, with 9 bases matching TRBD1. The ends lost 1 base at V and 1 base at J; junction bases unmatched: 5. The CDR3 covers 17 residues. CDR1 SQVTM and CDR2 ANQGSEA come from the germline V gene. The CDR3 region is CSVEGRDRVSGANVLTF. Here the CDR3 DNA reads TGCAGCGTTGAAGGAAGGGACAGGGTATCTGGGGCCAACGTCCTGACTTTC.

The V and J genes are TRBV5-1 and TRBJ2-2, with 7 bases aligning to TRBD1. This CDR3 comprises 15 residues. From germline, CDR1 is SGHRS and CDR2 YFSETQ. V trimming: 4 bases; J trimming: 2 bases; junction bases outside the gene matches: 5. CDR3 sequence reads: CASSVRQGNTGELFF. CDR3 nucleotide sequence: TGCGCCAGCAGCGTTAGACAGGGCAACACCGGGGAGCTGTTTTTT.